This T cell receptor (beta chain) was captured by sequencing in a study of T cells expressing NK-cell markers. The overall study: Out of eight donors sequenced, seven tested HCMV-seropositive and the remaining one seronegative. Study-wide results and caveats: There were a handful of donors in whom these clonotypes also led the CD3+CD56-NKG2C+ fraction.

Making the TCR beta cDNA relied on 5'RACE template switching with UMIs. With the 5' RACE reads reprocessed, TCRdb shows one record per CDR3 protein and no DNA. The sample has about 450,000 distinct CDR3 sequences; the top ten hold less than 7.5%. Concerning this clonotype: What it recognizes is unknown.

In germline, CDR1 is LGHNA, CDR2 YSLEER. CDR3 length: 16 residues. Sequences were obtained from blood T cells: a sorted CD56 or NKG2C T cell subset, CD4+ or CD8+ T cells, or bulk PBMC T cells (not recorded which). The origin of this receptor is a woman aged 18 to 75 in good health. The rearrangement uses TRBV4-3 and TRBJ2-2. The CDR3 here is CASSQDSGPYTGELFF.